Listed below are T cell receptor beta chains from one sample, sequenced in a study of shared clonotypes between healthy human individuals. The protocol was immunoSEQ multiplex PCR, while the TCRdb copy is restricted to in-frame clones and leaves out a portion. The sample lists some 2,400,000 clones, under 97% occurring once. Material for sequencing was naive CD4+ T cells sorted from blood. The receptors shown here come from a man aged 18 to 29 in good health. Both conserved end residues are part of each CDR3. Each record gives: J gene, clone size, D gene, V gene, CDR3 protein, CDR3 DNA. A D gene is named only where the DNA matches it firmly. The size of a clone is reported for some rows only, either as once, few or many, or as a class for expanded clones.

j_call: TRBJ1-1
clone_size: once
d_call: NA
v_call: TRBV7-2
cdr3_aa: CASSSQGAKNTEAFF
cdr3_nt: TGTGCCAGCAGCTCCCAGGGAGCTAAGAACACTGAAGCTTTCTTT

j_call: TRBJ2-2
clone_size: NA
d_call: NA
v_call: TRBV28
cdr3_aa: CASSLMLGSVTGELFF
cdr3_nt: TGTGCCAGCAGTTTAATGCTGGGGTCGGTCACCGGGGAGCTGTTTTTT

j_call: TRBJ2-7
clone_size: NA
d_call: TRBD2
v_call: TRBV6-6
cdr3_aa: CASSRLSGGEQYF
cdr3_nt: TGTGCCAGCAGCCGGCTTAGCGGGGGAGAGCAGTACTTC

j_call: TRBJ2-2
clone_size: once
d_call: NA
v_call: TRBV2
cdr3_aa: CASSEAVGVGELFF
cdr3_nt: TGTGCCAGCAGTGAAGCCGTGGGAGTCGGGGAGCTGTTTTTT

j_call: TRBJ2-1
clone_size: NA
d_call: NA
v_call: TRBV5-6
cdr3_aa: CASSRADSGWNEQFF
cdr3_nt: TGTGCCAGCAGCCGTGCGGACAGTGGATGGAATGAGCAGTTCTTC

j_call: TRBJ2-2
clone_size: once
d_call: NA
v_call: TRBV7-9
cdr3_aa: CASIPAKGFSALFF
cdr3_nt: TGTGCCAGCATCCCCGCCAAGGGCTTTTCGGCGCTGTTTTTT

j_call: TRBJ2-7
clone_size: NA
d_call: NA
v_call: TRBV7-3
cdr3_aa: CASSPPAEYEQYF
cdr3_nt: TGTGCCAGCAGCCCCCCGGCTGAGTACGAGCAGTACTTC

j_call: TRBJ2-1
clone_size: NA
d_call: TRBD2
v_call: TRBV13
cdr3_aa: CASSLGSGGPGYNEQFF
cdr3_nt: TGTGCCAGCAGCTTGGGTAGCGGGGGCCCTGGCTACAATGAGCAGTTCTTC

j_call: TRBJ2-3
clone_size: NA
d_call: TRBD2
v_call: TRBV5-1
cdr3_aa: CASSSSGASTDTQYF
cdr3_nt: TGCGCCAGCAGCTCCAGCGGGGCGAGCACAGATACGCAGTATTTT

j_call: TRBJ2-3
clone_size: NA
d_call: TRBD2
v_call: TRBV6-5
cdr3_aa: CASSYSSLAGRADLYF
cdr3_nt: TGTGCCAGCAGTTACTCTTCACTAGCGGGGAGGGCCGATTTGTATTTT

j_call: TRBJ2-2
clone_size: NA
d_call: NA
v_call: TRBV6-5
cdr3_aa: CATIKAKAATGELFF
cdr3_nt: TGTGCCACCATCAAAGCAAAGGCAGCCACCGGGGAGCTGTTTTTT

j_call: TRBJ2-1
clone_size: NA
d_call: TRBD2
v_call: TRBV6-5
cdr3_aa: CASTSWTSGGNEQFF
cdr3_nt: TGTGCCAGCACCTCGTGGACTAGCGGGGGCAATGAGCAGTTCTTC

j_call: TRBJ2-7
clone_size: NA
d_call: TRBD2
v_call: TRBV5-6
cdr3_aa: CASSLRGLAAEQYF
cdr3_nt: TGTGCCAGCAGCTTGCGAGGACTAGCAGCCGAGCAGTACTTC

j_call: TRBJ2-1
clone_size: NA
d_call: NA
v_call: TRBV10-2
cdr3_aa: CASSGLGRALSYNEQFF
cdr3_nt: TGCGCCAGCAGTGGGCTCGGGCGGGCCCTCTCCTACAATGAGCAGTTCTTC

j_call: TRBJ1-5
clone_size: NA
d_call: NA
v_call: TRBV6-5
cdr3_aa: CASSSMRTDNQPQHF
cdr3_nt: TGTGCCAGCAGTTCGATGAGGACGGACAATCAGCCCCAGCATTTT

j_call: TRBJ2-7
clone_size: NA
d_call: NA
v_call: TRBV7-2
cdr3_aa: CASSLAGIEYEQYF
cdr3_nt: TGTGCCAGCAGCTTAGCGGGAATAGAATACGAGCAGTACTTC

j_call: TRBJ1-3
clone_size: NA
d_call: NA
v_call: TRBV30
cdr3_aa: CAWRQNLSGNTIYF
cdr3_nt: TGTGCCTGGAGGCAGAATCTCTCTGGAAACACCATATATTTT

j_call: TRBJ1-1
clone_size: NA
d_call: NA
v_call: TRBV9
cdr3_aa: CASSVDRGDTEAFF
cdr3_nt: TGTGCCAGCAGCGTAGACAGAGGGGACACTGAAGCTTTCTTT

j_call: TRBJ2-5
clone_size: NA
d_call: TRBD1
v_call: TRBV6-1
cdr3_aa: CASSGRQGQTQYF
cdr3_nt: TGTGCCAGCAGTGGTCGACAGGGTCAGACCCAGTACTTC

j_call: TRBJ2-2
clone_size: NA
d_call: NA
v_call: TRBV7-3
cdr3_aa: CASSLTTGTGELFF
cdr3_nt: TGTGCCAGCAGCTTAACCACCGGGACAGGGGAGCTGTTTTTT

j_call: TRBJ1-1
clone_size: NA
d_call: TRBD1
v_call: TRBV19
cdr3_aa: CASSMGDRVRTEAFF
cdr3_nt: TGTGCCAGTAGTATGGGTGACAGGGTACGAACTGAAGCTTTCTTT

j_call: TRBJ1-6
clone_size: NA
d_call: NA
v_call: TRBV30
cdr3_aa: CAWSATGGASPLHF
cdr3_nt: TGTGCCTGGAGTGCTACTGGGGGGGCTTCACCCCTCCACTTT

j_call: TRBJ1-2
clone_size: NA
d_call: NA
v_call: TRBV25-1
cdr3_aa: CASSKFGESTGYTF
cdr3_nt: TGTGCCAGCAGTAAGTTCGGGGAGAGTACTGGCTACACCTTC

j_call: TRBJ2-3
clone_size: NA
d_call: NA
v_call: TRBV7-6
cdr3_aa: CASSLVMADTQYF
cdr3_nt: TGTGCCAGCAGCTTAGTAATGGCAGATACGCAGTATTTT

j_call: TRBJ2-7
clone_size: NA
d_call: TRBD2
v_call: TRBV11-1
cdr3_aa: CASSFSGTPAGYEQYF
cdr3_nt: TGTGCCAGCAGCTTCTCCGGGACCCCAGCGGGGTACGAGCAGTACTTC

j_call: TRBJ2-7
clone_size: NA
d_call: NA
v_call: TRBV11-3
cdr3_aa: CASSLASGTMNEQYF
cdr3_nt: TGTGCCAGCAGCTTAGCGTCCGGGACAATGAACGAGCAGTACTTC

j_call: TRBJ1-6
clone_size: NA
d_call: NA
v_call: TRBV18
cdr3_aa: CASSPQGLNSPLHF
cdr3_nt: TGTGCCAGCTCACCACAGGGGCTTAATTCACCCCTCCACTTT

j_call: TRBJ1-1
clone_size: NA
d_call: TRBD1
v_call: TRBV12-5
cdr3_aa: CASGLVGQGNTEAFF
cdr3_nt: TGTGCTAGTGGTTTGGTCGGACAGGGGAACACTGAAGCTTTCTTT

j_call: TRBJ1-2
clone_size: NA
d_call: TRBD1
v_call: TRBV5-1
cdr3_aa: CASSAGTGWPGYTF
cdr3_nt: TGCGCCAGCAGCGCTGGGACAGGGTGGCCTGGCTACACCTTC

j_call: TRBJ2-3
clone_size: NA
d_call: NA
v_call: TRBV5-1
cdr3_aa: CASKGLATDTQYF
cdr3_nt: TGCGCCAGCAAAGGTTTGGCCACAGATACGCAGTATTTT

j_call: TRBJ1-1
clone_size: NA
d_call: NA
v_call: TRBV11-2
cdr3_aa: CASSVTGNTEAFF
cdr3_nt: TGTGCCAGCAGCGTGACAGGGAACACTGAAGCTTTCTTT

j_call: TRBJ1-6
clone_size: NA
d_call: NA
v_call: TRBV10-2
cdr3_aa: CASNEGYNSPLHF
cdr3_nt: TGCGCCAGCAACGAGGGATATAATTCACCCCTCCACTTT

j_call: TRBJ1-2
clone_size: NA
d_call: NA
v_call: TRBV27
cdr3_aa: CASRSGGLGPGGYTF
cdr3_nt: TGTGCCAGCCGTTCTGGAGGACTGGGGCCAGGCGGCTACACCTTC

j_call: TRBJ1-1
clone_size: once
d_call: NA
v_call: TRBV2
cdr3_aa: CASSTEGPEAFF
cdr3_nt: TGTGCCAGCAGTACCGAGGGGCCTGAAGCTTTCTTT

j_call: TRBJ2-3
clone_size: NA
d_call: NA
v_call: TRBV7-2
cdr3_aa: CASCLGRQGYKDTQYF
cdr3_nt: TGTGCCAGCTGTCTCGGGAGGCAGGGGTACAAAGATACGCAGTATTTT

j_call: TRBJ2-1
clone_size: NA
d_call: TRBD2
v_call: TRBV27
cdr3_aa: CASSPGTSGIRNNEQFF
cdr3_nt: TGTGCCAGCAGTCCCGGGACTAGCGGGATTAGAAACAATGAGCAGTTCTTC

j_call: TRBJ1-2
clone_size: NA
d_call: TRBD1
v_call: TRBV5-1
cdr3_aa: CASSNKDRENYGYTF
cdr3_nt: TGCGCCAGCAGCAACAAGGACAGGGAGAACTATGGCTACACCTTC

j_call: TRBJ1-2
clone_size: NA
d_call: TRBD1
v_call: TRBV5-1
cdr3_aa: CASSLEGQGRDYGYTF
cdr3_nt: TGCGCCAGCAGCTTGGAGGGACAGGGGAGAGACTATGGCTACACCTTC

j_call: TRBJ1-2
clone_size: NA
d_call: TRBD1
v_call: TRBV19
cdr3_aa: CASSLDRNYGYTF
cdr3_nt: TGTGCCAGTAGTCTGGACAGGAACTATGGCTACACCTTC

j_call: TRBJ2-7
clone_size: NA
d_call: NA
v_call: TRBV6-1
cdr3_aa: CASKGRVYGEQYF
cdr3_nt: TGTGCCAGCAAGGGAAGGGTATATGGGGAGCAGTACTTC

j_call: TRBJ2-7
clone_size: NA
d_call: NA
v_call: TRBV5-1
cdr3_aa: CASSLADSTYEQYF
cdr3_nt: TGCGCCAGCAGCTTGGCGGACAGTACCTACGAGCAGTACTTC

j_call: TRBJ1-2
clone_size: NA
d_call: NA
v_call: TRBV30
cdr3_aa: CAWSLTSGGYGYTF
cdr3_nt: TGTGCCTGGAGTTTGACCTCGGGGGGCTATGGCTACACCTTC

j_call: TRBJ2-7
clone_size: NA
d_call: NA
v_call: TRBV2
cdr3_aa: CASAGSLGGEQYF
cdr3_nt: TGTGCCAGCGCCGGGTCCCTTGGGGGCGAGCAGTACTTC

j_call: TRBJ2-7
clone_size: NA
d_call: TRBD1
v_call: TRBV11-3
cdr3_aa: CASSLARDRGAYEQYF
cdr3_nt: TGTGCCAGCAGCTTAGCCCGGGACAGGGGGGCCTACGAGCAGTACTTC

j_call: TRBJ2-5
clone_size: NA
d_call: NA
v_call: TRBV11-3
cdr3_aa: CASSLGTGETQYF
cdr3_nt: TGTGCCAGCAGCTTAGGGACGGGAGAGACCCAGTACTTC

j_call: TRBJ1-3
clone_size: NA
d_call: NA
v_call: TRBV5-1
cdr3_aa: CASSLVGGTYGNTIYF
cdr3_nt: TGCGCCAGCAGCTTGGTAGGAGGGACCTATGGAAACACCATATATTTT

j_call: TRBJ2-1
clone_size: NA
d_call: NA
v_call: TRBV5-1
cdr3_aa: CASGESGDSYNEQFF
cdr3_nt: TGCGCCAGCGGTGAGTCGGGAGACTCCTACAATGAGCAGTTCTTC

j_call: TRBJ2-1
clone_size: NA
d_call: NA
v_call: TRBV7-8
cdr3_aa: CASSLAVNEQFF
cdr3_nt: TGTGCCAGCAGCTTAGCCGTCAATGAGCAGTTCTTC

j_call: TRBJ1-2
clone_size: NA
d_call: NA
v_call: TRBV11-2
cdr3_aa: CASSVHNNYGYTF
cdr3_nt: TGTGCCAGCAGCGTCCATAATAACTATGGCTACACCTTC

j_call: TRBJ1-5
clone_size: NA
d_call: NA
v_call: TRBV11-2
cdr3_aa: CASSQGPSNQPQHF
cdr3_nt: TGTGCCAGCAGCCAAGGACCTAGCAATCAGCCCCAGCATTTT

j_call: TRBJ2-1
clone_size: NA
d_call: NA
v_call: TRBV7-9
cdr3_aa: CASSGGRESEQFF
cdr3_nt: TGTGCCAGCAGCGGGGGGCGGGAGAGTGAGCAGTTCTTC

j_call: TRBJ2-3
clone_size: NA
d_call: NA
v_call: TRBV11-2
cdr3_aa: CASSLAGGRGSTDTQYF
cdr3_nt: TGTGCCAGCAGCTTAGCGGGGGGCAGGGGGAGCACAGATACGCAGTATTTT

j_call: TRBJ2-1
clone_size: NA
d_call: NA
v_call: TRBV5-1
cdr3_aa: CASRVSWGAYNEQFF
cdr3_nt: TGCGCCAGCAGGGTGAGTTGGGGAGCCTACAATGAGCAGTTCTTC

j_call: TRBJ2-1
clone_size: NA
d_call: NA
v_call: TRBV7-2
cdr3_aa: CASSPSLGQFF
cdr3_nt: TGTGCCAGCAGCCCAAGTCTGGGGCAGTTCTTC

j_call: TRBJ2-1
clone_size: NA
d_call: TRBD2
v_call: TRBV10-2
cdr3_aa: CATLLAGVGNEQFF
cdr3_nt: TGCGCCACCTTACTAGCGGGAGTTGGCAATGAGCAGTTCTTC

j_call: TRBJ1-4
clone_size: NA
d_call: NA
v_call: TRBV2
cdr3_aa: CASSEHATNEKLFF
cdr3_nt: TGTGCCAGCAGTGAGCATGCAACTAATGAAAAACTGTTTTTT

j_call: TRBJ2-1
clone_size: once
d_call: NA
v_call: TRBV5-1
cdr3_aa: CASSLPLAPSYNEQFF
cdr3_nt: TGCGCCAGCAGCTTGCCTTTGGCGCCCTCCTACAATGAGCAGTTCTTC

j_call: TRBJ2-1
clone_size: NA
d_call: TRBD2
v_call: TRBV5-1
cdr3_aa: CASTLTGGSEQFF
cdr3_nt: TGCGCCAGCACCTTAACGGGCGGGAGTGAGCAGTTCTTC